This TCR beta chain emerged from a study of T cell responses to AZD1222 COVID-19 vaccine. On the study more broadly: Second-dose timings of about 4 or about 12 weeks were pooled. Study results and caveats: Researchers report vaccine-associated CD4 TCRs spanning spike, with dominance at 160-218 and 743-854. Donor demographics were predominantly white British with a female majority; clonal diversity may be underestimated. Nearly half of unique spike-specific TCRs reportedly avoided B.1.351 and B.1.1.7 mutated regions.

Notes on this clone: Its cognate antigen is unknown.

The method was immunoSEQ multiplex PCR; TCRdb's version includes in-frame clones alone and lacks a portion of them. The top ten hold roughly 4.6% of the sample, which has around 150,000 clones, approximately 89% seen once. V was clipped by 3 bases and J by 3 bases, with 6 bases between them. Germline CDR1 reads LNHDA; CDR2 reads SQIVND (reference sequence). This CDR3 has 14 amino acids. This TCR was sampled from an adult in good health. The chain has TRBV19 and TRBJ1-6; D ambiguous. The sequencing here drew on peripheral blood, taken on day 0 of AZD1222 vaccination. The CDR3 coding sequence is TGTGCCAGTAGTATGTCCAGCTATAATTCACCCCTCCACTTT. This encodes CASSMSSYNSPLHF.